This T cell receptor beta chain was captured in a study of CD4 T cells in relation to SARS-CoV-2 and coronaviruses. Study-wide results and limits: In around three fifths of donors, memory CD4+ clonotypes crossrecognized SARS-CoV-2 and at least one common cold coronavirus spike.

Unexposed donor CD4+ T cells date from about 2011-2019, before the COVID-19 pandemic. After ten to eleven days of culture, CD4+ T cells were isolated. Assay used: immunoSEQ multiplex PCR; TCRdb lists only in-frame clones, some missing. The data hold some 14,000 clones, with 76% observed a single time. Notes on this clone: Its antigen is unknown.

Per the germline V gene, CDR1 is SGHTS and CDR2 is YDEGEE. CDR3 size: 15 residues. V was pared by 3 bases and J by 4 bases, with 3 bases of the junction left unmatched. The rearrangement joins TRBV5-8 to TRBJ2-4, with TRBD2 matching over 11 bases. This TCR came from a human donor in good health. Sequenced sample: CD4+ T cells from PBMCs, cultured in vitro. CDR3 bases: TGTGCCAGCAGCTATGGGACTAGCGGAAAAAACATTCAGTACTTC. Protein sequence: CASSYGTSGKNIQYF.